This note documents a single TCR beta chain sequence. Its antigen is unidentified. CDR3 length equals 14 residues. Trimming left V 4 bases short and J 2 bases short, with 10 bases between. Germline-derived CDR1 and CDR2 are SGDLS and YYNGEE. Sequencing used immunoSEQ multiplex PCR; TCRdb keeps in-frame clones, though not all of them. The repertoire holds 8,000 to 8,500 clones, with about 89% as singletons. The data originate from a study of T cell clonotyping in hematopoietic cell transplantation. Across the whole study: Samples: about 28 days before transplant, then days 30, 100 and 180 after. Overall study results and limits: No sorting was done, leaving CD4 and CD8 contributions mixed. Broader posttransplant TCR repertoire diversity was predicted by graft donor and pretransplant recipient Inverse Simpson Index values. Few recipient clonotypes overlapped donors; over 97% were de novo at given depth.

The rearrangement uses TRBV9 and TRBJ1-3; unclear D gene. This clonotype originated in a male patient over 55 who had an allogeneic stem cell transplant from a related donor, so the T cells may come from the graft donor. Some clones in this sample may be carry-over from other donors' samples. Material: peripheral blood mononuclear cells, obtained at the time of graft-versus-host disease after allogeneic stem cell transplant. The CDR3 nucleotides are TGTGCCAGCAGCCAGACTCGAGCTGGAAACACCATATATTTT. As protein: CASSQTRAGNTIYF. Supplemented by reference TRBV9 and TRBJ1-3, the full variable domain reads DSGVTQTPKHLITATGQRVTLRCSPRSGDLSVYWYQQSLDQGLQFLIQYYNGEERAKGNILERFSAQQFPDLHSELNLSSLELGDSALYFCASSQTRAGNTIYFGEGSWLTVV.